This TCR beta chain was retrieved from a study of blood T cell repertoires in COVID-19. Libraries were prepared by immunoSEQ multiplex PCR; TCRdb keeps only in-frame clonotypes and omits some of them. Among some 130,000 clones listed, approximately 78% were seen once. Trimming took off 5 bases at V and 12 bases at J, with 13 bases between the two ends. The CDR3 is 11 residues long. Germline V gene data show CDR1 as SGHAT and CDR2 as FQDESV (reference sequence). This clone was seen many times. The origin of this receptor is a man between 60 and 75 years old who had recovered from COVID-19. The sequencing sample was made of peripheral blood. The chain joins TRBV11-1 to TRBJ1-1; no firm D call. CDR3 nucleotides: TGTGCCAGCAGCCAACTAGGGTGGTCTTTCTTT. This codes for CASSQLGWSFF.